This T cell receptor (beta chain) was profiled in a study of neoadjuvant anti-PD-1 for oral cavity cancer. The study, taken as a whole, reports: After neoadjuvant nivolumab, PBMC T cell clonality was significantly higher in non-responders than responders.

The trim removed 6 bases at V and 8 bases at J, leaving 9 bases unmatched. Germline loops: CDR1 MNHEY, CDR2 SVGAGI. The CDR3 is 13 residues long. On this clone: Its antigen is undetermined.

Generated by immunoSEQ multiplex PCR, the TCRdb table keeps only in-frame clones and is missing some. The sample records about 81,000 clones, approximately 80% being singletons. The V and J genes are TRBV6-5 and TRBJ1-1; 7 positions agree with TRBD1. This clonotype was sampled from a person aged 40 to 85 with oral cavity squamous cell carcinoma. Sequences were derived from PBMCs, sampled before nivolumab (anti-PD-1) treatment. CDR3 protein: CASRPDRAGEAFF. CDR3 in DNA: TGTGCCAGCAGACCCGACAGGGCGGGCGAAGCTTTCTTT.